This T cell receptor (beta chain) was sequenced for a study of T cells expressing NK-cell markers. Study in general: Sorted CD3+CD56-NKG2C+, CD3+CD56+NKG2C- and CD3+CD56+NKG2C+ T cells were the source of the TCR beta repertoires.

Study-level points and caveats: Whether expanded NKG2C+ T cell clones were HCMV-specific remained unclear. Four donors showed these clonotypes also leading the CD3+CD56-NKG2C+ fraction.

Template switching by 5'RACE with UMIs generated the TCR beta cDNA. TCRdb reworked the 5' RACE reads into one entry per CDR3 protein, no DNA. This sample's table reports roughly 420,000 distinct CDR3 sequences. As to this clonotype: Its matching antigen is unknown.

The germline CDR1 and CDR2 sequences are MNHEY and SVGAGI. The CDR3 has 14 amino acids. This sequence joins TRBV6-5 and TRBJ2-2. The sample taken for sequencing was blood T cells: a sorted CD56 or NKG2C T cell subset, CD4+ or CD8+ T cells, or bulk PBMC T cells (not recorded which). The TCR comes from a woman aged 18 to 69 in good health. The CDR3: CASSYLGPAGELFF.